This TCR beta chain came from a study of cytomegalovirus exposure and HLA in healthy donors. The germline gives CDR1 SGHTA, CDR2 FQGNSA. V dropped 4 bases and J dropped 9 bases, with 25 bases sitting between them. The CDR3 runs 17 residues. The PCR ran on 60 Vbeta and 13 Jbeta primers. Some clones are missing from TCRdb's copy, which holds only in-frame ones; the method was immunoSEQ multiplex PCR. The sample contains roughly 190,000 clones, roughly four fifths of which appear only once. What was sequenced was PBMCs. The chain has TRBV7-2 and TRBJ2-1, with a tentative D call TRBD2 (6 bases). This sequence was found in a woman aged 25 to 39 in good health and CMV-seropositive. The CDR3 here is CASSSLEGAVPPGEQFF. CDR3 sequence (DNA): TGTGCCAGCAGCTCGTTGGAGGGAGCCGTACCCCCGGGTGAGCAGTTCTTC.